Below, 28 T cell receptor beta chains from the same sample are listed, as sequenced in a study of CD8 T cells in ankylosing spondylitis (TCRdb year 2017). The library was built by means of 5' RACE. The instrument given in TCRdb is Illumina HiSeq 2500. TCRdb applied fastp at Q25 and MiXCR to the public reads, then kept only in-frame beta chains. Merged by CDR3 protein, the rows form single entries marked with the most common genes and DNA. This sample comprises more than 250,000 distinct CDR3 sequences, under 14% of them detected only once. The ten largest clones capture 9.1% of the sample. The source material was blood, either unsorted or a sorted T cell fraction (not recorded which). The origin of the receptors is a female donor with ankylosing spondylitis or in good health (not recorded which).

This clonotype was detected many times. The rearrangement uses TRBV29-1 and TRBJ2-1, with 8 positions matching TRBD2. J lost 3 bases, V lost 4 bases, and 5 bases had no gene match. CDR3 size: 14 residues. Per the germline V gene, CDR1 is SQVTM and CDR2 is ANQGSEA. CDR3 region: CSVVSLAGYNEQFF. In DNA, the CDR3 is TGCAGCGTTGTTAGCCTAGCGGGCTACAATGAGCAGTTCTTC.

This clonotype was counted many times. This chain links TRBV5-5 with TRBJ2-7; TRBD1 matches at 7 bases. Trimming cost V 0 bases and J 2 bases; bases outside gene matches: 5. CDR3 length equals 15 residues. Germline CDR1 is SGHKS and CDR2 is YYEKEE (reference sequence). The CDR3 DNA reads TGTGCCAGCAGCTTGGGTCAGGGGGACCCCTACGAGCAGTACTTC. This translates into CASSLGQGDPYEQYF.

This clonotype occurred many times. V usage is TRBV6-1 and J usage is TRBJ2-7, with 9 positions matching TRBD2. Looked up from germline, CDR1 is MNHNS and CDR2 is SASEGT. The CDR3 runs 13 residues. V shed 7 bases, J shed 2 bases, and the junction held 3 bases outside the gene matches. The CDR3 loop reads CASTSSGTYEQYF. CDR3 sequence (DNA): TGTGCCAGCACGTCTAGCGGGACCTACGAGCAGTACTTC.

This clonotype has just a few counts. The genes are TRBV20-1 and TRBJ2-5; 12 nucleotides align to TRBD2. The trim removed 5 bases at V and 2 bases at J, leaving 3 bases unmatched. Germline V gene data show CDR1 as DFQATT and CDR2 as SNEGSKA (reference sequence). The CDR3 sequence is 14 residues long. CDR3 DNA sequence: TGCAGTGCTCCTACTAGCGGGAGGCAAGAGACCCAGTACTTC. Translated: CSAPTSGRQETQYF.

This clonotype was found many times. The rearrangement links TRBV27 to TRBJ1-2; 8 nucleotides line up with TRBD1. The CDR3 has 16 residues. CDR1 and CDR2 (germline): MNHEY, SMNVEV (reference sequence). V gave up 8 bases and J gave up 6 bases; unmatched junction bases: 17. The CDR3: CASGKITDRAVDGYTF. CDR3 DNA: TGTGCCAGCGGCAAAATCACGGACAGGGCAGTGGATGGCTACACCTTC.

There are many counts of this clonotype. CDR3 DNA sequence: TGCAGTGCTAGAGGTGCTGGCAAGGGTACGCAGTATTTT. This translates into CSARGAGKGTQYF. This rearrangement joins TRBV20-1 to TRBJ2-3; D not resolved. Germline values: CDR1 DFQATT, CDR2 SNEGSKA (reference sequence). The V and J ends lost 1 base and 8 bases respectively, with 13 bases between them. The CDR3 runs to 13 residues.

The table lists this clonotype with many counts. The chain is built from TRBV7-8 and TRBJ2-1; D remains ambiguous. This CDR3 spans 12 amino acids. Deletions cut 4 bases from V and 9 bases from J, with 10 bases between. Per germline, CDR1 SGHVS and CDR2 FQNEAQ. The CDR3 bases are TGTGCCAGCAGCTACACAGCCGGTGAGCAGTTCTTC. Its protein is CASSYTAGEQFF.

This clonotype was picked up many times. This chain links TRBV12-3 or TRBV12-4 with TRBJ1-1; TRBD1 is a possible D gene (6 bases). The CDR3 length is 13 residues. The V end was cut by 10 bases, the J end by 1 base, with 13 bases between. CDR3 DNA: TGTGCCACCTCCTGGACAGCGAACACTGAAGCTTTCTTT. The encoded protein is CATSWTANTEAFF.

This chain uses TRBV20-1 with TRBJ1-4; 10 nucleotides align to TRBD1. The CDR3 runs to 15 residues. Germline CDR1 DFQATT, CDR2 SNEGSKA (reference sequence). J was trimmed by 6 bases and V by 1 base; bases with no gene match: 5. CDR3 sequence reads: CSARASGTGDEKLFF. The CDR3 nucleotides read TGCAGTGCTAGAGCTTCCGGGACAGGGGATGAAAAACTGTTTTTT.

The sample holds many counts of this clonotype. The chain is built from TRBV12-3 or TRBV12-4 and TRBJ2-4, with a tentative D call TRBD1 (6 bases). CDR3 size: 14 residues. V shed 7 bases and J shed 4 bases, with 14 bases lying between them. The CDR3 sequence is CASTPGQGKNIQYF. The DNA of the CDR3 is TGTGCCAGCACACCGGGGCAGGGGAAAAACATTCAGTACTTC.

The chain links TRBV15 to TRBJ1-3, with a tentative D call TRBD1 (5 bases). The CDR3 extends over 15 amino acids. Deletions cut 1 base from V and 0 bases from J, with 7 bases between. Germline CDR1 reads LNHNV; CDR2 reads YYDKDF (reference sequence). CDR3 amino acids: CATSRGTGSGNTIYF. DNA of the CDR3: TGTGCCACCAGCAGAGGAACAGGCTCTGGAAACACCATATATTTT.

This clonotype was observed at least ten times. The chain couples TRBV6-1 to TRBJ1-1, with a possible D match to TRBD1 (5 bases). The CDR3 is 14 residues long. Per germline, CDR1 MNHNS and CDR2 SASEGT. The V end lost 6 bases, the J end lost 0 bases, and 11 bases lay between the germline ends. The CDR3 loop reads CASRAGTVNTEAFF. The CDR3 DNA sequence: TGTGCCAGCAGGGCCGGGACGGTGAACACTGAAGCTTTCTTT.

DNA for the CDR3: TGCAGCGTTGTGTCCTGGGATTACAATTTAGATACGCAGTATTTT. Translating gives CSVVSWDYNLDTQYF. V usage is TRBV29-1 and J usage is TRBJ2-3; D gene ambiguous. Germline CDR1 reads SQVTM; CDR2 reads ANQGSEA. The CDR3 covers 15 residues. Trimming shortened V by 4 bases and J by 5 bases, and 19 bases separated the two germline ends.

This clonotype has at least ten counts. This sequence joins TRBV29-1 and TRBJ1-2, with D hard to call. V was shortened by 4 bases and J by 5 bases, with 8 bases between the two germline ends. CDR3 length: 11 amino acids. CDR1 is SQVTM, CDR2 ANQGSEA, per germline. CDR3 amino acids: CSVGGGYGYTF. CDR3 DNA: TGCAGCGTTGGGGGAGGGTATGGCTACACCTTC.

The CDR3 region is CSAEPLRGLAGSYNEQFF. CDR3 DNA sequence: TGCAGTGCGGAGCCGCTGAGGGGACTAGCAGGTTCCTACAATGAGCAGTTCTTC. This chain joins TRBV20-1 and TRBJ2-1; 9 bases match TRBD2. The CDR3 is 18 residues long. With 6 bases clipped from V and 1 base from J, the junction kept 16 bases outside the gene matches. Per the germline V gene, CDR1 is DFQATT and CDR2 is SNEGSKA (reference sequence).

The chain links TRBV19 to TRBJ1-5; D is uncertain. The ends were cut back, 8 bases at V and 9 bases at J, with 17 bases in the middle. In germline, CDR1 is LNHDA, CDR2 SQIVND (reference sequence). The CDR3 totals 13 residues. CDR3 in DNA: TGTGCCAGTCGCAACTTCCCCTCCCGGCCCCAGCATTTT. This encodes CASRNFPSRPQHF.

This clonotype was picked up many times. In DNA form, the CDR3 reads TGCAGTGCCACGCCAGGGGCAGGAAACACCATATATTTT. Encoded protein: CSATPGAGNTIYF. The chain uses TRBV20-1 and TRBJ1-3; D may be TRBD1 (6 bases). The germline V and J ends were trimmed by 6 bases and 4 bases, with 13 bases remaining between them. This CDR3 has 13 amino acids. The germline gives CDR1 DFQATT, CDR2 SNEGSKA (reference sequence).

This clonotype appeared many times. Here the CDR3 reads CSAIPPDFTDTQYF. Written as DNA, the CDR3 is TGCAGTGCTATTCCTCCGGATTTCACAGATACGCAGTATTTT. The chain recombines TRBV20-1 with TRBJ2-3, with D hard to call. The CDR3 loop spans 14 amino acids. CDR1 and CDR2 from the germline V gene are DFQATT and SNEGSKA (reference sequence). The germline V and J ends were trimmed by 4 bases and 2 bases, with 13 bases remaining between them.

This clonotype has ten or more counts. The genes are TRBV4-1 and TRBJ2-1; D not resolved. The CDR3 loop spans 13 amino acids. Trimming cost V 0 bases and J 8 bases, with 8 bases left between them. CDR1 MGHRA and CDR2 YSYEKL come from the germline V gene. The CDR3 nucleotides are TGCGCCAGCAGCCAAGAAGCTCAATATGAGCAGTTCTTC. Protein sequence: CASSQEAQYEQFF.

This clonotype was counted at least ten times. The chain carries TRBV5-8 and TRBJ2-3; 8 bases align to TRBD2. CDR3 length: 15 amino acids. From germline, CDR1 is SGHTS and CDR2 YDEGEE. With V trimmed by 0 bases and J by 5 bases, 5 bases remained unmatched. CDR3 sequence (DNA): TGTGCCAGCAGCTTGGCCAGCGGGAGTCAAGATACGCAGTATTTT. This gives the protein CASSLASGSQDTQYF.

This clonotype occurred many times. This chain connects TRBV18 to TRBJ2-3, with TRBD1 matching 8 bases. Germline assignment: CDR1 KGHSH and CDR2 LQKENI. With V trimmed by 3 bases and J by 6 bases, 14 bases remained unmatched. The CDR3 length is 17 residues. The CDR3 protein is CASSPFAGGAFEDTQYF. The CDR3 region has the DNA TGTGCCAGCTCACCCTTCGCAGGGGGCGCTTTTGAGGATACGCAGTATTTT.

This clonotype was counted between two and nine times. V gene TRBV5-5 combines with J gene TRBJ2-1; 8 bases match TRBD1. The CDR3 contains 15 residues. Germline CDR1 reads SGHKS; CDR2 reads YYEKEE (reference sequence). The trim removed 1 base at V and 5 bases at J, leaving 5 bases unmatched. CDR3 nucleotide sequence: TGTGCCAGCAGCTTGTGGCAGGGGGCTAACAATGAGCAGTTCTTC. This codes for CASSLWQGANNEQFF.

V gene TRBV7-8 combines with J gene TRBJ2-7, with a weak D call TRBD1 (6 bases). CDR3 size: 16 residues. The V gene lost 2 bases and the J gene lost 2 bases, with 16 bases spanning the gap. CDR1 is SGHVS and CDR2 is FQNEAQ in the germline V gene. The CDR3 loop is CASSLSTGFSTYEQYF. CDR3 DNA: TGTGCCAGCAGCTTATCGACAGGTTTCTCAACCTACGAGCAGTACTTC.

This clonotype was seen many times. V gene TRBV5-1 combines with J gene TRBJ2-1, with D perhaps TRBD1 (5 bases). The CDR3 totals 14 residues. Germline V gene sequence: CDR1 SGHRS, CDR2 YFSETQ. With 4 bases removed from V and 1 base from J, the gap between germline ends came to 9 bases. The CDR3 reads CASSLRESYNEQFF. The CDR3 coding sequence is TGCGCCAGCAGCCTCAGGGAATCCTACAATGAGCAGTTCTTC.

V and J are TRBV7-6 and TRBJ1-5, with D unclear. V was clipped by 0 bases and J by 5 bases, with 8 bases between them. Germline values: CDR1 SGHVS, CDR2 FNYEAQ. The CDR3 is 14 residues long. The CDR3 DNA is TGTGCCAGCAGCTTAGCAGCGGGATATCAGCCCCAGCATTTT. Encoded protein: CASSLAAGYQPQHF.

This clonotype was recorded many times. The rearrangement joins TRBV11-3 to TRBJ2-1, with D perhaps TRBD1 or TRBD2 (5 bases each). Germline values: CDR1 SGHNT, CDR2 YENEEA. Trimming removed 0 bases from V and 7 bases from J, with 13 bases in between. CDR3 size: 15 residues. CDR3 in DNA: TGTGCCAGCAGCTTAGACCCCTCAGGGACGAATGAGCAGTTCTTC. Translation gives CASSLDPSGTNEQFF.

This clonotype was detected many times. The chain is built from TRBV20-1 and TRBJ2-1; TRBD2 might be the D (5 bases). The germline CDR1 and CDR2 sequences are DFQATT and SNEGSKA (reference sequence). The CDR3 is 13 amino acids. V gave up 4 bases and J gave up 8 bases, with 15 bases separating them. CDR3 protein: CSAKDDSRDEQFF. CDR3 sequence (DNA): TGCAGTGCTAAGGACGACTCGCGGGATGAGCAGTTCTTC.

The table lists this clonotype with a few counts. This chain connects TRBV20-1 to TRBJ1-2; 10 bases line up with TRBD1. The junction had 11 bases not matched to a gene; V was cut back by 5 bases and J by 5 bases. This CDR3 comprises 15 residues. Germline CDR1 DFQATT, CDR2 SNEGSKA (reference sequence). This CDR3 reads CSAQGRDRGLYGYTF. The CDR3 DNA follows: TGCAGTGCTCAGGGGCGGGACAGGGGTCTTTATGGCTACACCTTC.